Presented here are 17 T cell receptor beta chains from one specimen sequenced in a study of T cell repertoires in cytomegalovirus infection. TCRdb redid the calling of the reads with MiXCR, one entry per CDR3 protein. This table has approximately 990,000 distinct CDR3 sequences, roughly 30% appearing once. No antigens are known for them. This specimen consisted of cultured CD8+ T cells from PBMCs, obtained from culture after CMV antigen stimulation. All receptors come from a human donor in good health (CMV status not recorded). Some clones in this sample may be carry-over from other donors' samples.

This clonotype was seen more than once but under ten times. The chain has TRBV2 and TRBJ2-1; the D is unclear. CDR3 length: 12 amino acids. Trimming removed 7 bases from V and 4 bases from J, with 8 bases in between. CDR1 is SNHLY and CDR2 is FYNNEI in the germline V gene. CDR3 protein: CASMGGYNEQFF. The CDR3 nucleotides read TGTGCCAGCATGGGTGGGTACAATGAGCAGTTCTTC.

This clonotype was recorded at least ten times. This chain links TRBV7-9 with TRBJ2-2; D is perhaps TRBD1 (6 bases). This CDR3 region has 16 residues. The germline CDR1 and CDR2 sequences are SEHNR and FQNEAQ (reference sequence). Trimming shortened V by 5 bases and J by 1 base, and 14 bases separated the two germline ends. DNA of the CDR3: TGTGCCAGCAGCCCCCTGAGGGGACAGAACACCGGGGAGCTGTTTTTT. Amino acid sequence: CASSPLRGQNTGELFF.

This clonotype was recorded once. At one end the junction does not follow the germline gene, possibly because of a read error. The chain employs TRBV12-3 or TRBV12-4 and TRBJ2-5, with D possibly matching TRBD2 (6 bases). This CDR3 has 15 amino acids. As DNA, the CDR3 is TGTGCCAACAGTTGGCCCGGGGGAACCCAAGAGACCCAGTACTTC. It codes for CANSWPGGTQETQYF.

This clonotype turned up a few times. V and J are TRBV19 and TRBJ2-3; TRBD1 agrees at 8 bases. From germline, CDR1 is LNHDA and CDR2 SQIVND (reference sequence). V shed 4 bases and J 2 bases; nucleotides not matched to a gene: 5. The CDR3 is made up of 15 amino acids. The CDR3 bases are TGTGCCAGTAGTACGACAGGGGCACTCACAGATACGCAGTATTTT. Translating gives CASSTTGALTDTQYF.

The chain carries TRBV27 and TRBJ1-3, with 9 positions matching TRBD1. Per germline, CDR1 MNHEY and CDR2 SMNVEV (reference sequence). There are 13 residues in the CDR3. The V gene end was trimmed by 8 bases and the J gene end by 6 bases; junction bases not matched to a gene: 5. The CDR3 DNA reads as TGTGCCAGCGGACAGGGGCGGGCAAACACCATATATTTT. Its translation: CASGQGRANTIYF.

The rearrangement links TRBV7-9 to TRBJ1-5; D not certain. The CDR3 length is 14 residues. Germline CDR1 and CDR2: SEHNR and FQNEAQ (reference sequence). V was clipped by 1 base and J by 7 bases, with 11 bases between them. CDR3 residues: CASSLGVGRQPQHF. The CDR3, as DNA: TGTGCCAGCAGCTTAGGGGTCGGAAGACAGCCCCAGCATTTT.

This clonotype was seen only a few times. J is TRBJ2-1 and V is TRBV7-9; 9 bases agree with TRBD1. The CDR3 consists of 14 residues. CDR1 SEHNR and CDR2 FQNEAQ come from the germline V gene (reference sequence). V shed 4 bases, J shed 8 bases, and the junction held 6 bases outside the gene matches. For the CDR3, the DNA is TGTGCCAGCAGCTACAGGGGGCGCTTGCATGAGCAGTTCTTC. Amino acids: CASSYRGRLHEQFF. The variable domain in full, with the rest retrieved from reference TRBV7-9 and TRBJ2-1, is DTGVSQNPRHKITKRGQNVTFRCDPISEHNRLYWYRQTLGQGPEFLTYFQNEAQLEKSRLLSDRFSAERPKGSFSTLEIQRTEQGDSAMYLCASSYRGRLHEQFFGPGTRLTVL.

This clonotype appeared a few times. CDR3 sequence (DNA): TGTGCCAGCAGCGTAGCCGAGGATCGTCCTGACCAGGGGGCTGGTAATGAAAAACTGTTTTTT. Amino acids: CASSVAEDRPDQGAGNEKLFF. J is TRBJ1-4 and V is TRBV9; the match to TRBD1 covers 8 bases. V dropped 0 bases and J dropped 4; count of bases not matched to a gene: 20. Germline CDR1 SGDLS, CDR2 YYNGEE. The CDR3 has 21 amino acids. The complete variable domain, with remaining parts taken from reference TRBV9 and TRBJ1-4, reads DSGVTQTPKHLITATGQRVTLRCSPRSGDLSVYWYQQSLDQGLQFLIQYYNGEERAKGNILERFSAQQFPDLHSELNLSSLELGDSALYFCASSVAEDRPDQGAGNEKLFFGSGTQLSVL.

This rearrangement joins TRBV12-3 or TRBV12-4 to TRBJ2-7; TRBD2 might be the D (6 bases). Trimming pared 3 bases from V and 7 bases from J, leaving 7 bases between. The CDR3 length is 11 residues. CDR3 sequence: CASSFGGEQYF. The CDR3, as DNA: TGTGCCAGCAGTTTTGGGGGGGAGCAGTACTTC.

The CDR3: CASSVVGGKERNEQFF. The CDR3 DNA reads TGTGCCAGCAGCGTAGTTGGGGGGAAGGAGAGGAATGAGCAGTTCTTC. V gene TRBV9 combines with J gene TRBJ2-1, with a tentative D call TRBD2 (6 bases). The CDR3 runs 16 residues. V shed 0 bases and J shed 7 bases, with 17 bases lying between them. Germline CDR1 reads SGDLS; CDR2 reads YYNGEE.

The chain has TRBV27 and TRBJ2-1, with D perhaps matching TRBD2 (6 bases). The CDR3 length is 14 residues. V was cut by 5 bases and J by 11 bases, with 19 bases left in between. Germline V gene data show CDR1 as MNHEY and CDR2 as SMNVEV (reference sequence). CDR3 DNA sequence: TGTGCCAGCAGTCCCCCGGGGGAGCCTTGGAAGCAGTTCTTC. Translated: CASSPPGEPWKQFF.

As regards this clonotype: A junction end diverges from the germline sequence, so it may reflect a read error. V gene TRBV15 combines with J gene TRBJ1-1; no definite D call. The CDR3 covers 13 residues. From germline, CDR1 is LNHNV and CDR2 YYDKDF (reference sequence). CDR3 region: CATSASHTESSLF. DNA of the CDR3: TGTGCCACCAGCGCTTCACACACGGAATCGAGCCTCTTT.

This clonotype was recorded a few times. The rearrangement uses TRBV6-5 and TRBJ2-3; D not resolved. CDR3 size: 15 residues. Germline V gives CDR1 MNHEY, CDR2 SVGAGI. The V end was cut by 1 base, the J end by 2 bases, with 10 bases between. The CDR3 reads CASSYFRGNTDTQYF. CDR3 in DNA: TGTGCCAGCAGTTACTTCCGAGGAAACACAGATACGCAGTATTTT.

This clonotype occurred many times. The chain uses TRBV7-8 and TRBJ2-1, with 7 bases identical to TRBD1. The CDR3 consists of 16 residues. The trim removed 3 bases at V and 10 bases at J, leaving 15 bases unmatched. Germline loops: CDR1 SGHVS, CDR2 FQNEAQ. The CDR3 loop reads CASSFPVGGPEREQFF. CDR3 coding DNA: TGTGCCAGCAGCTTTCCAGTAGGGGGCCCTGAAAGGGAGCAGTTCTTC.

This sequence joins TRBV27 and TRBJ2-3; possible D gene TRBD2, 7 bases. Germline V gene data show CDR1 as MNHEY and CDR2 as SMNVEV (reference sequence). The CDR3 contains 15 residues. Trimming removed 1 base from V and 2 bases from J, with 10 bases in between. This CDR3 is CASSLWGGNTDTQYF. The CDR3 DNA follows: TGTGCCAGCAGTTTATGGGGGGGCAACACAGATACGCAGTATTTT.

This chain links TRBV20-1 with TRBJ2-1; D possibly uses TRBD1 or TRBD2 (6 bases each). The germline gives CDR1 DFQATT, CDR2 SNEGSKA (reference sequence). This CDR3 comprises 16 residues. V dropped 6 bases and J dropped 12 bases, with 30 bases sitting between them. As DNA, the CDR3 is TGCAGTGCCGGGGTCATAGGGGGGCCTTCACGCGAGGGGCAGTTCTTC. Translating it yields CSAGVIGGPSREGQFF.

This clonotype was seen repeatedly, ten times or more. V and J are TRBV5-4 and TRBJ2-7; the D is unclear. Germline assignment: CDR1 SGHNT and CDR2 YYREEE (reference sequence). The CDR3 contains 13 residues. V lost 0 bases to trimming and J lost 4 bases, with 8 bases between them. The CDR3 spells CASSLAVGYEQYV. CDR3 coding DNA: TGTGCCAGCAGCTTGGCGGTGGGATACGAGCAGTACGTC.